This is a list of T cell receptor beta chains from one sample in a study of T-cell reconstitution after alpha-beta-depleted transplantation in children. MiXCR was run by TCRdb on the PCR reads, yielding one entry per CDR3 protein. The sample yields around 580,000 distinct CDR3 sequences, roughly 24% seen once. Sequencing used PBMCs, mostly from graft donor cells, obtained 360 days after TCRalphabeta/CD19-depleted stem cell transplant. The receptors shown here come from a boy younger than two who had a stem cell transplant for acute myeloid leukemia, so the T cells may come from the graft donor. The CDR3 runs from the conserved cysteine through the conserved F or W. A D gene is named only where the DNA matches it firmly. Not every row has a clone size; where given, it reads once, few, many or a size class.

len,j_gene,d_gene,v_gene,abundance,CDR3nt,CDR3aa
17,TRBJ2-3,TRBD2,TRBV14,many,TGTGCCAGCAGCAGTAGCGGGGGGACTTGGAGGACAGATACGCAGTATTTT,CASSSSGGTWRTDTQYF
14,TRBJ2-7,NA,TRBV7-2,many,TGTGCCAGCAGCTCCTCGCCTGGTTTCCACGAGCAGTACTTC,CASSSSPGFHEQYF
18,TRBJ2-3,TRBD2,TRBV11-1,many,TGTGCCAGCAGCTTCTTACTAGCGGGGCGGTCTAGCACAGATACGCAGTATTTT,CASSFLLAGRSSTDTQYF
15,TRBJ2-7,TRBD2,TRBV3-1,many,TGTGCCAGCAGCCATCCGGGACTAGCTGCCTACGAGCAGTACTTC,CASSHPGLAAYEQYF
13,TRBJ2-3,TRBD1,TRBV12-3/TRBV12-4,NA,TGTGCCAGCAGCAGGACAGGGTCCGATACGCAGTATTTT,CASSRTGSDTQYF
15,TRBJ1-2,TRBD1,TRBV12-3/TRBV12-4,NA,TGTGCCAGCAGTGCGACAGGGAAGAAGGGCTATGGCTACACCTTC,CASSATGKKGYGYTF
16,TRBJ2-2,NA,TRBV20-1,many,TGCAGTGCTAGAGATCTATTAGCGCGGAACACCGGGGAGCTGTTTTTT,CSARDLLARNTGELFF
14,TRBJ1-1,NA,TRBV11-2,few,TGTGCCAGCAGCTTAGCGTTGCCAGAAATGGGAGCTTTCTTT,CASSLALPEMGAFF
16,TRBJ2-4,TRBD1,TRBV5-1,NA,TGCGCCAGCAGCCTTGATGGGACAGGAAACCCTAACATTCAGTACTTC,CASSLDGTGNPNIQYF
18,TRBJ2-1,TRBD2,TRBV9,NA,TGTGCCAGCAGCCCCGGGACTAGCGGGGGCACGGGGGGGAATGAGCAGTTCTTC,CASSPGTSGGTGGNEQFF
15,TRBJ1-1,NA,TRBV20-1,NA,TGCAGTGCTAGAGAGTACAGGGAGGTAAACACTGAAGCTTTCTTT,CSAREYREVNTEAFF
15,TRBJ1-1,NA,TRBV4-3,few,TGCGCCAGCAGCCAAGATATAGGGGGGAACACTGAAGCTTTCTTT,CASSQDIGGNTEAFF
14,TRBJ2-7,TRBD2,TRBV10-3,few,TGTGCCATCAGACCCGGACTAGCGGGGGCTGAGCAGTACTTC,CAIRPGLAGAEQYF
15,TRBJ2-4,NA,TRBV25-1,few,TGTGCCAGCAGTGAGGCGGGACCCAGAGGTAACATTCAGTACTTC,CASSEAGPRGNIQYF
16,TRBJ2-1,TRBD2,TRBV7-9,few,TGTGCCAGCAGCTTAACTAGCGGGGGGGAATACAATGAGCAGTTCTTC,CASSLTSGGEYNEQFF
16,TRBJ2-3,TRBD1,TRBV29-1,few,TGCAGCGGGCACGGGACAGCATTTTCTAGCACAGATACGCAGTATTTT,CSGHGTAFSSTDTQYF
11,TRBJ1-2,NA,TRBV24-1,many,TGTGCCACCAGTGACGTATATGGCTACACCTTC,CATSDVYGYTF
15,TRBJ2-7,NA,TRBV20-1,many,TGCAGTGCTGCGGATGGGGCTAGCACCGCCTACGAGCAGTACTTC,CSAADGASTAYEQYF
13,TRBJ2-1,NA,TRBV6-1,few,TGTGCCAGCTCTAGAGGAGTTAGGAATGAGCAGTTCTTC,CASSRGVRNEQFF
17,TRBJ2-7,TRBD2,TRBV12-3/TRBV12-4,many,TGTGCCAGCAGTTTGGCAGTAATAGCGGGGCCCTTTGCTGAGCAGTACTTC,CASSLAVIAGPFAEQYF
15,TRBJ1-1,NA,TRBV20-1,few,TGCAGTGCTAGAAAGGCGGGGACAACGAACACTGAAGCTTTCTTT,CSARKAGTTNTEAFF
13,TRBJ2-2,NA,TRBV12-3/TRBV12-4,many,TGTGCAGCGGAGGGACCAAACACCGGGGAGCTGTTTTTT,CAAEGPNTGELFF
12,TRBJ2-5,TRBD1,TRBV29-1,few,TGCAGCGTTGCCAGGGGGCGAGAGACCCAGTACTTC,CSVARGRETQYF
16,TRBJ2-2,NA,TRBV7-9,few,TGTGCCAGCAGTCCCCCGGTTCGGGGTTTGACCGGGGAGCTGTTTTTT,CASSPPVRGLTGELFF
15,TRBJ1-5,NA,TRBV28,many,TGTGCCAGCAGTCGGCGGAGGGGAGGCAATCAGCCCCAGCATTTT,CASSRRRGGNQPQHF
15,TRBJ2-7,TRBD2,TRBV20-1,many,TGCAGTGCTAGTGACCTAGCGGGTAGCTCCTACGAGCAGTACTTC,CSASDLAGSSYEQYF
12,TRBJ1-2,NA,TRBV20-1,few,TGCAGTGCTAGAGATCAAAACAGACCTTACACCTTC,CSARDQNRPYTF
16,TRBJ2-5,TRBD1,TRBV29-1,few,TGCAGCGTTGAAGTCGGGACAGGGGGCTTCCAAGAGACCCAGTACTTC,CSVEVGTGGFQETQYF
14,TRBJ2-3,NA,TRBV15,NA,TGTGCCACCAGTAAAGGGGCCAACACAGATACGCAGTATTTT,CATSKGANTDTQYF
13,TRBJ1-1,NA,TRBV29-1,NA,TGCAGCGTTGCCGGGAGGGCACACACTGAAGCTTTCTTT,CSVAGRAHTEAFF
14,TRBJ2-1,NA,TRBV20-1,many,TGCAGTGCTCTTCTGCGGGGCCGACACAATGAGCAGTTCTTC,CSALLRGRHNEQFF
15,TRBJ2-1,TRBD1,TRBV9,NA,TGTGCCAGCAGCCATCGGAGCCGTCAGGGGGATGAGCAGTTCTTC,CASSHRSRQGDEQFF
11,TRBJ1-1,NA,TRBV20-1,NA,TGCAGTGCTTTCAGGGGCACTGAAGCTTTCTTT,CSAFRGTEAFF
12,TRBJ1-1,NA,TRBV12-3/TRBV12-4,many,TGTGCCAGCAGTTTAGCGGCCCTGAGGGCTTTCTTT,CASSLAALRAFF
17,TRBJ2-2,NA,TRBV9,NA,TGTGCCAGCAGCGTAGTACCGGGGACAACGAACACCGGGGAGCTGTTTTTT,CASSVVPGTTNTGELFF
16,TRBJ2-2,NA,TRBV7-9,few,TGTGCCAGCAGCCCAGGGACACCCTCGAACACCGGGGAGCTGTTTTTT,CASSPGTPSNTGELFF
17,TRBJ1-1,TRBD1,TRBV28,once,TGTGCCAGCAGTCTATCGGGACAGGGGGCGGCCAACACTGAAGCTTTCTTT,CASSLSGQGAANTEAFF